These T cell receptor beta chains were read from a single sample in a study of beta chain features in type 1 diabetes. Sequencing was performed with immunoSEQ multiplex PCR; in TCRdb, only in-frame clones are kept and a portion is missing. The sample lists 40,000 to 45,000 clones, under 65% occurring once. Specimen: Tregs from blood. Receptors were obtained from a woman between 18 and 30 years old in good health. Each CDR3 is given with its conserved first and last residue. The D gene is left open where the match is weak. Some rows have no size entry. The others give once, few or many, or a class for an expanded clone.

>TRBJ2-7|17|TRBV18|TRBD1|once
TGTGCCAGCTCACCACGTGGACAGGACCGGTACGAGTACGAGCAGTACTTC
CASSPRGQDRYEYEQYF
>TRBJ2-3|15|TRBV7-2|TRBD1|few
TGTGCCAGCAGCGGGACAGGGACCCGGACAGATACGCAGTATTTT
CASSGTGTRTDTQYF
>TRBJ2-7|15|TRBV28|TRBD2|medium-sized
TGTGCCATCGCTGGTACTAGCGGACTCGGTGTCGAGCAGTACTTC
CAIAGTSGLGVEQYF
>TRBJ2-3|14|TRBV2|TRBD1|many
TGTGCCAGCAGCCCCGGACAGGGAGCAGATACGCAGTATTTT
CASSPGQGADTQYF
>TRBJ1-2|15|TRBV5-4|TRBD1|.
TGTGCCAGCAGCTCTTTACAGGGGGCAGGATATGGCTACACCTTC
CASSSLQGAGYGYTF
>TRBJ2-5|15|TRBV7-2|TRBD1|.
TGTGCCAGCAGCCCACTGGGACAGCTCCAAGAGACCCAGTACTTC
CASSPLGQLQETQYF
>TRBJ1-6|16|TRBV28|TRBD1|few
TGTGCCAGCAGTCCGACAGGGGGCGTTTATAATTCACCCCTCCACTTT
CASSPTGGVYNSPLHF
>TRBJ2-6|17|TRBV5-4|TRBD1|.
TGTGCCAGCAGCAAAGGGGGCACCAGCTCTGGGGCCAACGTCCTGACTTTC
CASSKGGTSSGANVLTF
>TRBJ1-6|14|TRBV6-1|.|.
TGTGCCAGCAGTGAACTCTGGCCGGGTTCACCCCTCCACTTT
CASSELWPGSPLHF
>TRBJ2-7|12|TRBV29-1|TRBD1|.
TGCAGCGCGAAAGGGGGCCGATTCGAGCAGTACTTC
CSAKGGRFEQYF
>TRBJ2-7|15|TRBV5-4|TRBD2|.
TGTGCCAGCAGCCCGGGACTAGCGGTTTCCTACGAGCAGTACTTC
CASSPGLAVSYEQYF
>TRBJ1-6|14|TRBV7-2|.|few
TGTGCCAGCAGCCCCTTGGGGGCCCGTTCACCCCTCCACTTT
CASSPLGARSPLHF
>TRBJ2-3|11|TRBV10-3|.|once
TGTGCCATCAGCGCCCAGGACAGGCAGTATTTT
CAISAQDRQYF
>TRBJ1-5|15|TRBV6-5|TRBD1|.
TGTGCCAGCACCTATACAGGGGGCGGCAATCAGCCCCAGCATTTT
CASTYTGGGNQPQHF